This T cell receptor (beta chain) was captured by sequencing in a study of siplizumab effects on memory and regulatory T cells. The method was immunoSEQ multiplex PCR; TCRdb's version includes in-frame clones alone and lacks a portion of them. In the table there are tens of thousands of clones, roughly 93% of which are singletons. The V and J ends lost 0 bases and 6 bases, in that order; junction bases with no gene match: 7. The CDR3 is made up of 15 amino acids. Germline assignment: CDR1 SEHNR and CDR2 FQNEAQ (reference sequence). This receptor was taken from a human donor in good health. Sequencing was performed on CD8+ T cells sorted from blood. The chain links TRBV7-9 to TRBJ1-2; 7 nucleotides align to TRBD1. The CDR3 DNA follows: TGTGCCAGCAGCTTAGCGGCTGACAGGGTTAATGGCTACACCTTC. This gives the protein CASSLAADRVNGYTF.